This T cell receptor (beta chain) was retrieved from a study of post-analysis software for immune sequencing data. Study results and caveats: In patients, roughly five TRBV segments were more frequent than in controls, with TRBV5-6, TRBV5-1 and TRBV20-1 among them. By F measure, samples from a shared preparation batch strongly co-clustered.

Included in the TCR beta cDNA libraries were unique molecular identifiers. One entry per CDR3 protein, called by TCRdb with MiXCR from the PCR reads. Of about 560,000 distinct CDR3 sequences in the sample, roughly 45% were seen once. The sample holds a few counts of this clonotype. Its antigen remains unknown. One junction end does not reproduce the germline sequence, and a read error may be involved. There are 18 residues in the CDR3. Looked up from germline, CDR1 is MGHRA and CDR2 is YSYEKL. Specimen: blood. J is TRBJ2-1 and V is TRBV4-1, with D possibly matching TRBD2 (6 bases). This sequence originates from a girl between 10 and 17 years old with multiple sclerosis. CDR3 nucleotide sequence: TGCGCCAGCAGCCAAGGGGGATCCCATAGCGGAATGTACAGTGAGCAGTTCTTC. Translation: CASSQGGSHSGMYSEQFF.